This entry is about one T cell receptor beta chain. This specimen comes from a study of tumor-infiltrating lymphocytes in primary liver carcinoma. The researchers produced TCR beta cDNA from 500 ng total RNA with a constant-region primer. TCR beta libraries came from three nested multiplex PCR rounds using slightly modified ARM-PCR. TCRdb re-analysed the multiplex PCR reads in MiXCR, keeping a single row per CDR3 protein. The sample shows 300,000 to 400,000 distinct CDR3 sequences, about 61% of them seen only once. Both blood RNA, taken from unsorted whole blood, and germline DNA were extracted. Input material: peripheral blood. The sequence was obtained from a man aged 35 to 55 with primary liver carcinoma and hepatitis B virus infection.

The CDR3 reads CAGKATGRWGAGGNQPQHF. CDR3 in DNA: TGTGCCGGTAAGGCTACTGGGCGGTGGGGGGCCGGGGGCAATCAGCCCCAGCATTTT. The J gene is TRBJ1-5, the V gene TRBV19, with D possibly being TRBD1 (6 bases). Trimming took off 11 bases at V and 2 bases at J, with 31 bases between the two ends. Per the germline V gene, CDR1 is LNHDA and CDR2 is SQIVND (reference sequence). This CDR3 has 19 residues.